This TCR beta chain is from a study of cytomegalovirus exposure and HLA in healthy donors (dated by TCRdb to about 2017). A note on the overall study: An earlier analysis of fewer than 750 of the donors reported 250 to 300 Gb of sequence data and around 110 million unique TCR beta sequences obtained from approximately 180 million T cells. About 320 gigabases of sequencing data and tens of millions of unique TCR sequences were included in an early release covering several hundred HLA-typed donors. Among the roughly 400 genotyped donors, about 85% belonged to the genetic ancestry cluster associated with self-reported Caucasian donors. The aim of the study was to test whether cataloging public T cell receptors could identify signatures of past pathogen exposure. Using immunosequencing, the study profiled T cell repertoires from fewer than 850 subjects and related those repertoires to cytomegalovirus serostatus. A separate validation cohort of about 110 different subjects was used in addition to the roughly 620-subject first cohort. The study combined high-throughput TCR immunosequencing, statistical association of individual TCRs with disease status, and machine learning to predict cytomegalovirus infection status. A later analysis re-analyzed previously published TCR beta repertoires from hundreds of donors and added high-resolution HLA genotyping to study TCR occurrence patterns. Rather than using new phenotypic data, the later analysis identified candidate immune exposures from TCR beta sequences and from how often those sequences occurred across donors. To decide whether each TCR beta V gene segment behaved as functional or pseudogenic, an earlier analysis of approximately 600 of the donors relied on high-throughput TCR beta sequencing. Donor age, sex, ethnicity and CMV serostatus were compiled alongside the repertoire data. A later genetic analysis used genome-wide SNP genotypes for about 65% of the roughly 670 donors, treating that subset as a discovery cohort. All discovery cohort repertoires had been generated using a single sequencing platform. Class I and class II HLA loci were covered by the typing at four-digit resolution. Typing coverage varied by locus: about 620-630 donors for A, B, C, DRB1 and DQB1; more than 500 for DQA1; approximately 610 for DPA1; some 470 for DPB1. Roughly five DR-DQ haplotypes were handled as single units for association and clustering, since linkage in the cohort was strong. Across approximately 420 genotyped donors of the cohort, an average of about 250,000 unique TCR beta nucleotide sequences per donor were sequenced, and 15% to 20% of those sequences were non-productive. The full study reports these points: In both the original and validation cohorts, the classifier was reported to diagnose cytomegalovirus status with high specificity and sensitivity. A later genetic analysis reported fewer N-insertions in productive TCRs among donors in an Asian-associated ancestry cluster than the roughly 620-donor mean. Fewer than 20 rarely observed V segments, including chromosome 9 orphons, were excluded from the earlier analysis of several hundred of the donors because counts were too low. Presence/absence analyses assumed roughly uniform sequencing depth across donors, an assumption that may not hold. In a later analysis, several top co-occurrence clusters were reported to appear linked to parvovirus B19, influenza, CMV and Epstein-Barr virus. In a later analysis, some 17,000 TCR beta sequences were associated with specific HLA alleles at a false discovery rate of 0.05. An earlier analysis of approximately 570 of the donors showed that most TCR beta V segments appeared in productive rearrangements either about 87% or about 30% of the time, which broadly matched IMGT annotations. A later analysis found that HLA-associated TCR beta chains were more clonally expanded and had lower generation probabilities than equally common non-associated chains. A later analysis found that TCR association rates varied across HLA loci, with DRB1 alleles showing the most associated TCRs and HLA-C alleles the fewest. The authors suggested that the approach could potentially be generalized to other disease states and immunological phenotypes. The cohort was sequenced for TCR beta chains only, and without alpha or paired-chain data the features that could be detected were limited. Strong co-occurrence of HLA alleles, especially DR and DQ, made assigning TCR associations to individual alleles difficult. A further reported finding was that TCR beta sequences accurately predicted the HLA-A and HLA-B alleles for most subjects in the first cohort. A few of the identified cytomegalovirus-associated TCR beta chains were confirmed in vitro to be specific for cytomegalovirus antigens. CMV serostatus was the only immune exposure information available for the cohort. Most TCR sequences were observed very rarely across donors, whereas some public TCRs were present in many individuals. V-gene and J-gene trimming of TCR beta chains was associated with a missense DCLRE1C variant in a later genetic analysis, and the association was replicated in an independent cohort. A cluster of highly shared sequence variants was judged likely to be a technical artifact of the sequencing pipeline. Linkage disequilibrium might explain the correlated functional status among segregating V segments, but an unknown experimental factor could not be ruled out. Because HLA typing was unavailable for some donors at each locus, only the typed subset was used in association tests. The 87-base-pair reads could not distinguish some IMGT-functional V segments, including TRBV6-2 and TRBV6-3, so those segments were excluded. The study listed over 150 TCR beta chains as associated with cytomegalovirus. A later analysis found that most CMV-associated TCR beta chains appeared HLA-restricted, with HLA associations seemingly driven largely by CMV exposure.

Library preparation used the immunoSEQ multiplex PCR assay. For the multiplex PCR, a mixture combining 60 forward primers for TCR Vbeta segments and 13 reverse primers for TCR Jbeta segments was used. A multiplex PCR assay on genomic DNA amplified the CDR3 region of rearranged TCR beta genes. Amplified TCR beta libraries were sequenced as 87-base-pair reads on the Illumina HiSeq System. In the original analysis: A later analysis counted some 74 million unique TCR beta chains across the 500 to 850 repertoires, and roughly 11 million of these chains were shared by at least two donors. A nearest-neighbor algorithm error-corrected the raw reads and collapsed the reads into unique sequences, merging closely related sequences to remove PCR and sequencing errors. To assign V, D and J gene segments, CDR3 sequences were aligned to IMGT reference sequences. Each retained sequence needed at least a six-nucleotide match to both a V gene segment and a J gene segment. Rearrangements were called productive when the CDR3 lacked stop codons and stayed in frame with V and J; all others were non-productive. CDR3 was defined by IMGT convention, running from the second conserved V-encoded cysteine to the conserved J-encoded phenylalanine. The earlier analysis of about 590 of the donors excluded sequences that lacked an unambiguous match to a single V gene segment. An earlier analysis of 587 of the donors called V segments functional above 56.7% productive rearrangements and segregating when the between-donor standard deviation exceeded 5%. To diagnose cytomegalovirus status from the catalog of TCR beta chain sequences, a statistical classification framework was built. In a later analysis, TCR nucleotide sequences were compared against IMGT/GENE-DB human TR gene sequences so that V and J genes could be assigned. A later analysis assigned CDR3 sequences and most-parsimonious VDJ recombination scenarios with the TCRdist pipeline. In a later analysis, every TCR beta chain was defined by the combination of its CDR3 amino acid sequence and its V-gene family, and reads without a unique V-gene family were dropped. As a way to deal with suspected cross-contamination and a sequencing artifact, a later analysis dropped roughly 620 nucleotide sequences that were highly shared and had low generation probability. In a later analysis, a clonal expansion index was calculated for each public chain from normalized within-repertoire ranks of inferred template counts. A later analysis computed generation probabilities with a VDJ recombination model fitted to out-of-frame rearrangements, and checked the results against IGoR. In a later analysis, TCR-TCR, TCR-HLA and TCR-CMV co-occurrence was scored with hypergeometric tests, and a repertoire-size bias correction was applied to TCR pairs. In a later analysis, false discovery rates were estimated by permuting HLA or CMV assignments 20 times. In a later analysis, co-occurring TCRs were grouped with DBSCAN, and TCRdist sequence similarity was added when clustering was performed within HLA-allele-positive subsets. Repertoires with fewer than 30,000 or more than 120,000 public chains were left out of co-occurrence clustering, as were five repertoires with anomalous nucleotide sharing. Entries here come from immuneACCESS through TCRdb and include only in-frame sequences with V and J called. Some clones fail to appear in such tables; in the studies checked, an unresolved V gene covers under half of the shortfall, and the cause of the remainder is unknown. V, J and clone size derive from that table, while D and trimming were established from the DNA sequence. The sample includes 150,000 or so clones, with more than 60% observed a single time. 2% to 2.5% of the sample lies in the top ten.

The cohort was made up of about 670 healthy bone marrow donors. All cohort members were sampled while nominally healthy, although unrecorded immune exposures were likely present. Of the 600 to 750 cohort members, more than 250 had a positive CMV serostatus and 350 to 450 had a negative one, while no CMV serostatus was recorded for the donor. A peripheral blood sample was collected from each donor, and TCR beta sequencing was performed on peripheral blood mononuclear cells. The Qiagen DNeasy Blood Extraction Kit was used to extract genomic DNA from the blood cell samples. The germline V gene (reference sequence) gives CDR1 as SGHNT and CDR2 as YYREEE. V is reduced by 0 bases and J by 5 bases, leaving a spacing of 6 bases between them. Including cysteine and phenylalanine, the CDR3 has 14 amino acids. Left in the record is the CDR3 DNA by itself, 42 bases read in frame from the first base. Concerning this clone: The antigen it binds to is not known. Base qualities are not at hand, and no much larger clone is one base apart.

The rearranged chain carries TRBV5-4 and TRBJ2-6; the D gene identity is not certain. The origin of this receptor is a human donor in good health. Sequencing used PBMCs. The CDR3 is CASSLAGRANVLTF. The nucleotide sequence reads as follows: TGTGCCAGCAGCTTGGCAGGTAGGGCCAACGTCCTGACTTTC.